The clone carrying this T cell receptor beta chain was counted between two and nine times. Antigen: not known. This entry comes from a study of blood T cells in healthy people across ages. With a J-beta primer mix and a sample-barcoded 5' primer, a second PCR ran roughly 6 to 12 cycles. Via MiXCR, TCRdb re-called the 5' RACE reads, giving one row per CDR3 protein. The table records under 1,100,000 distinct CDR3 sequences, 25% of them present only once. Every sample yielded at least 7 million isolated PBMCs. Germline CDR1 and CDR2: LGHDT and YNNKEL (reference sequence). V was cut by 1 base and J by 8 bases, with 11 bases left in between. CDR3 size: 14 residues. Study-level results: Diversity estimates from one million T cells were considered underestimates.

The sample also formed part of further work on T cells of mothers and their children. That study adds: Compared with unrelated pairs, related mother-child pairs had slightly higher, non-significant overlap.

The receptor was isolated from a girl under 10 years old in good health. Sequencing was performed on blood. The chain employs TRBV3-1 and TRBJ1-4; D is ambiguous. The CDR3 DNA sequence: TGTGCCAGCAGCCAAGGGGCAATAAAAGAAAAACTGTTTTTT. Protein sequence: CASSQGAIKEKLFF.